This T cell receptor beta chain stems from a study of shared clonotypes between healthy human individuals. Study outcomes and limitations: What naive subsets generally showed was a larger estimated richness than memory subsets showed. Some clonotypes were shared by all four sorted-subset donors, while others were not shared. The non-shared ones had lower generation probabilities than the shared ones. With a handful of donors compared, roughly 4.9% of naive CD4 clonotypes were shared.

Trimming removed 4 bases from V and 5 bases from J; junction bases left unmatched: 7. Per germline, CDR1 SGHAT and CDR2 FQNNGV. This CDR3 comprises 16 residues. Researchers ran the assay at a deep level. Produced via immunoSEQ multiplex PCR; TCRdb's table is partial and in-frame only. This table has some 2.3 million clones, more than 80% appearing once. In the case of this clone: What it recognizes is unknown.

Specimen: naive CD4+ T cells from PBMCs. Subset of the sample: CD45RA+ positively selected. The chain has TRBV11-2 and TRBJ2-1; 11 bases match TRBD2. The receptor comes from a man aged 18 to 30 in good health. Some clones in this sample may be carry-over from other donors' samples. The CDR3 DNA is TGTGCCAGCAGCTCCAAGACTAGCGGGGCTAACAATGAGCAGTTCTTC. Amino acid sequence: CASSSKTSGANNEQFF.